The following is a T cell receptor beta chain sequence with its context. These data are taken from a study of blood T cell repertoires in COVID-19. Study-wide context: Whether acute or convalescent, the COVID-19 samples came from the United States, Italy and Spain. Sample material is recorded as cDNA or gDNA derived from T cells, B-cell-depleted T cells, or PBMCs.

There are 12 residues in the CDR3. From germline, CDR1 is SGHRS and CDR2 YFSETQ. V was shortened by 0 bases and J by 7 bases, with 5 bases between the two germline ends. Under the authors' procedure: From reference gene primer amplification, estimates of nucleated cell counts were derived. The table came from immunoSEQ multiplex PCR; TCRdb's copy has only in-frame clones and leaves some out. V, J and clone size reflect that table, while D and trimming were determined from the DNA. The sample has around 700,000 clones, 70% to 90% seen once. Sequencing used peripheral blood. This chain uses TRBV5-1 with TRBJ2-1; D is ambiguous. This sequence was found in a woman aged 18-29 years with acute or convalescent COVID-19. The CDR3: CASSLERNEQFF. CDR3 sequence (DNA): TGCGCCAGCAGCTTGGAGAGGAATGAGCAGTTCTTC. Supplemented by reference TRBV5-1 and TRBJ2-1, the full variable domain reads KAGVTQTPRYLIKTRGQQVTLSCSPISGHRSVSWYQQTPGQGLQFLFEYFSETQRNKGNFPGRFSGRQFSNSRSEMNVSTLELGDSALYLCASSLERNEQFFGPGTRLTVL.